Detailed here is one T cell receptor (beta chain). Its target is unknown. The source of the sample is a study of shared clonotypes between healthy human individuals. Study-wide points: Generation probabilities of non-shared clonotypes were lower (relative to those shared by all four donors). Roughly 5% of naive CD4 clonotypes were common to a handful of donors.

The DNA input per sorted-subset replicate PCR was 150 to 200 ng, corresponding to tens of thousands of T cell genomes. Repertoires were generated with immunoSEQ multiplex PCR, while TCRdb's copy carries only in-frame clones and drops some. The sample holds some 2,100,000 clones, about 94% seen once. Trimming cost V 7 bases and J 5 bases, with 17 bases left between them. CDR1 is SEHNR and CDR2 is FQNEAQ in the germline V gene (reference sequence). This CDR3 has 15 residues. The source is a man between 18 and 35 years old in good health. The sample taken for sequencing was naive CD4+ T cells sorted from blood. Described subset: CD45RA+ positively selected. This rearrangement joins TRBV7-9 to TRBJ1-4; D gene ambiguous. CDR3 bases: TGTGCCAGCACCCGCCGCCCGGGGTCAAATGAAAAACTGTTTTTT. It yields the protein CASTRRPGSNEKLFF.